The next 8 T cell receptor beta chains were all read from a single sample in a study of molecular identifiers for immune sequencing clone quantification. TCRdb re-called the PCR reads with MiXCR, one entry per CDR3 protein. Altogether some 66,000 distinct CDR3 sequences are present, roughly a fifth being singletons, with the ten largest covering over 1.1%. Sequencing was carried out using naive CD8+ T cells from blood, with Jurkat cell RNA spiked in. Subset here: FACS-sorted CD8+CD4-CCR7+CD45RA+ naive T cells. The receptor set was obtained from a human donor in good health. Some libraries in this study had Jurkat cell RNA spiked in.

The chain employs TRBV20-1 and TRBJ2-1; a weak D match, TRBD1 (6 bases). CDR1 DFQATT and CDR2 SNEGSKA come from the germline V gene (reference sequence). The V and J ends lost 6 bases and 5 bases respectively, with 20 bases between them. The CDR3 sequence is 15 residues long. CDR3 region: CSAILLTGSDNEQFF. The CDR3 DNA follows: TGCAGTGCGATCCTTTTAACAGGGAGCGACAATGAGCAGTTCTTC.

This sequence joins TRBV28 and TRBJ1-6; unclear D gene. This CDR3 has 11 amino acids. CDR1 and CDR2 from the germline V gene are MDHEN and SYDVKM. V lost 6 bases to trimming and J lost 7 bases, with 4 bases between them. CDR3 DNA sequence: TGTGCCAGCAGCAGAAATTCACCCCTCCACTTT. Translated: CASSRNSPLHF.

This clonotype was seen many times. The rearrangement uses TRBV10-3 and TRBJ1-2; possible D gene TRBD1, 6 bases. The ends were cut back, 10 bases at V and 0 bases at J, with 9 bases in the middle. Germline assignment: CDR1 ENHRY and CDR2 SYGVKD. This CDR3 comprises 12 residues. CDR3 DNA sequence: TGTGCCACCAGGGGCACTAACTATGGCTACACCTTC. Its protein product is CATRGTNYGYTF.

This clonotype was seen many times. The chain's CDR3 is CASSAGTNEKLFF. CDR3 nucleotide sequence: TGTGCCAGCAGCGCGGGAACCAATGAAAAACTGTTTTTT. V is TRBV7-9 and J is TRBJ1-4; no clear D gene. This CDR3 spans 13 amino acids. CDR1 is SEHNR and CDR2 is FQNEAQ in the germline V gene (reference sequence). V was pared by 5 bases and J by 5 bases, with 9 bases between.

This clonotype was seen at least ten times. In nucleotides, the CDR3 is TGTGCCAGCAGCTTAATATCTCCCGGGGCCTTTGACTACGAGCAGTACTTC. Its translation is CASSLISPGAFDYEQYF. The chain joins TRBV7-2 to TRBJ2-7; tentatively, D is TRBD1 or TRBD2 (5 bases each). The CDR3 is 17 residues long. Trimming stripped 2 bases from V and 3 bases from J, with 20 bases between. Per germline, CDR1 SGHTA and CDR2 FQGNSA.

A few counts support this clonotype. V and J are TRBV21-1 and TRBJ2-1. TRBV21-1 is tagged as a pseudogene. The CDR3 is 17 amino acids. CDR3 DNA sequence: TGTGCCAGCAGCAATCAAGAAGACCCGACGCACTACAATGAGCAGTTCTTC. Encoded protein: CASSNQEDPTHYNEQFF.

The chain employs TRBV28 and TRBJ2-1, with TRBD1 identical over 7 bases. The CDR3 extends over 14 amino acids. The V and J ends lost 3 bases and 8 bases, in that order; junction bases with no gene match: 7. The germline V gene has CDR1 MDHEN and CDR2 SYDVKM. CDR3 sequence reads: CASSFGTEGDEQFF. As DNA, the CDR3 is TGTGCCAGCAGTTTTGGGACAGAGGGCGATGAGCAGTTCTTC. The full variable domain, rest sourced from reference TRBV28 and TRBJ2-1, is DVKVTQSSRYLVKRTGEKVFLECVQDMDHENMFWYRQDPGLGLRLIYFSYDVKMKEKGDIPEGYSVSREKKERFSLILESASTNQTSMYLCASSFGTEGDEQFFGPGTRLTVL.

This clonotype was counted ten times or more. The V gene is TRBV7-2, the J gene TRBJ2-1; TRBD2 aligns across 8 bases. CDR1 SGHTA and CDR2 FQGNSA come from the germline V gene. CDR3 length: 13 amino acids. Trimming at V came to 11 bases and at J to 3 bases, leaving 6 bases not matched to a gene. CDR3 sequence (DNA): TGTGCCGCGGGACTAGGCCTCTACAATGAGCAGTTCTTC. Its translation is CAAGLGLYNEQFF.